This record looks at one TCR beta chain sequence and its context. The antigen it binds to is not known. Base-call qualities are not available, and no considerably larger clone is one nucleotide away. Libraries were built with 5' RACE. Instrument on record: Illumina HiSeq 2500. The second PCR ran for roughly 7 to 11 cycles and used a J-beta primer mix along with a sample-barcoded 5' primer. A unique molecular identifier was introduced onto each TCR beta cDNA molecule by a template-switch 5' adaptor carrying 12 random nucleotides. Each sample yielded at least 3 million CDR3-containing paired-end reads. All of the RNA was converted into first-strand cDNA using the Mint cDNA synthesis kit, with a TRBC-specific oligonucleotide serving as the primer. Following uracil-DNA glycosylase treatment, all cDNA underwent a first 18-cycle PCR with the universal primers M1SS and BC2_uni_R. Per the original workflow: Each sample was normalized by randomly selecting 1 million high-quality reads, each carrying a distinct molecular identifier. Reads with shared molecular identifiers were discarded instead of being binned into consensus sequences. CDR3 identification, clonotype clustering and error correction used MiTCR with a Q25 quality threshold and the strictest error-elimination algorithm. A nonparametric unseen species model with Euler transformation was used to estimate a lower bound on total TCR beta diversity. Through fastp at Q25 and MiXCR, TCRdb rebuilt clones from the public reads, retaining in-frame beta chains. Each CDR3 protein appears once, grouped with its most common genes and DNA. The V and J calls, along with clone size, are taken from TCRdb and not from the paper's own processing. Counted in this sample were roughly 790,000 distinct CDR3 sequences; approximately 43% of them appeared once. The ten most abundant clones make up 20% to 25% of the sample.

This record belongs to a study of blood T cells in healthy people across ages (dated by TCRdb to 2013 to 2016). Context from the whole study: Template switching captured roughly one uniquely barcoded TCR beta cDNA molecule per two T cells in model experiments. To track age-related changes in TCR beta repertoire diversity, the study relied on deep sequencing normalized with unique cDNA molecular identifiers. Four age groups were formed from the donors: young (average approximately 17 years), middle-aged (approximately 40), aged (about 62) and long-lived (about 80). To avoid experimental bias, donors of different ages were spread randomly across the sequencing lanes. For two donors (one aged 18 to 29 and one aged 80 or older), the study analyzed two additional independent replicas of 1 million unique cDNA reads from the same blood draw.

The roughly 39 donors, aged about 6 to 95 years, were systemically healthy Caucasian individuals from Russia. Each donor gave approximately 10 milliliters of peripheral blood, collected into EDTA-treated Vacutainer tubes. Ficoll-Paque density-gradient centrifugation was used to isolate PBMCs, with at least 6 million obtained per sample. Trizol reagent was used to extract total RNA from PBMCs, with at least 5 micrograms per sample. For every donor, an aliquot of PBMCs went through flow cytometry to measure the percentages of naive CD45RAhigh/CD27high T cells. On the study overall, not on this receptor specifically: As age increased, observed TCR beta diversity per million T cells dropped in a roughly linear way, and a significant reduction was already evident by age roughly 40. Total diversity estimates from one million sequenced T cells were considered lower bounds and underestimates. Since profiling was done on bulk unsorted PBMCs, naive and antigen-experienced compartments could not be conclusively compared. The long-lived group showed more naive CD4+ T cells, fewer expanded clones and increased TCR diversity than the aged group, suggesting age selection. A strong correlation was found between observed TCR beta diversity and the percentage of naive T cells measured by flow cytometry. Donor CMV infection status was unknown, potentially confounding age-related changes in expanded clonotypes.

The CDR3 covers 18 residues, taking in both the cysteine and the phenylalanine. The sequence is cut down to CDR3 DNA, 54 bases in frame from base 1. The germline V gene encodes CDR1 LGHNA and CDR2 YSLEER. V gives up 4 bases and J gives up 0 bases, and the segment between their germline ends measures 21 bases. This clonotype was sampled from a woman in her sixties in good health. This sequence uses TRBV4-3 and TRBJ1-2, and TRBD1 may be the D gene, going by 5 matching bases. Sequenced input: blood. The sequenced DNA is TGCGCCAGCAGCCGAGATGTGGGAGGGGCGCGGGCTAACTATGGCTACACCTTC. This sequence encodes CASSRDVGGARANYGYTF.